A selection of T cell receptor beta chains follows, all from one sample in a study of blood T cell repertoires in COVID-19. The protocol was immunoSEQ multiplex PCR, while the TCRdb copy is restricted to in-frame clones and leaves out a portion. This table has 25,000 to 35,000 clones, 72% appearing once. Material for sequencing was peripheral blood. Receptor source: a boy aged 2-9 years with active or convalescent COVID-19. Both conserved end residues are part of each CDR3. D genes are given only for firm matches. The size of a clone is reported for some rows only, either as once, few or many, or as a class for expanded clones.

D,V,size,J,DNA,CDR3
NA,TRBV28,NA,TRBJ1-5,TGTGCCAGCAGTGGGGCTACAGGATTTAATCAGCCCCAGCATTTT,CASSGATGFNQPQHF
NA,TRBV7-9,once,TRBJ2-2,TGTGCCAGCAGCAGACAGGAAACGAACACCGGGGAGCTGTTTTTT,CASSRQETNTGELFF
TRBD1,TRBV25-1,NA,TRBJ1-1,TGTGCCAGCAGTGACCTCGGGACAGGGCAATCTGAAGCTTTCTTT,CASSDLGTGQSEAFF
NA,TRBV5-1,NA,TRBJ2-7,TGCGCCAGCAGCTTGAAGGACACCTACGAGCAGTACTTC,CASSLKDTYEQYF
NA,TRBV6-2/TRBV6-3,NA,TRBJ2-2,TGTGCCAGCAGTGAGGGCGGGGAGCTGTTTTTT,CASSEGGELFF
TRBD2,TRBV19,NA,TRBJ2-2,TGTGCCAGTAGTGTTAGCGGGACTAACACCGGGGAGCTGTTTTTT,CASSVSGTNTGELFF
NA,TRBV7-9,NA,TRBJ1-5,TGTGCCAGCAGTATGGACGGTGGAAGGGGGCCCCAGCATTTT,CASSMDGGRGPQHF
NA,TRBV11-2,few,TRBJ2-2,TGTGCCAGCAGCTTCCGAGAGGGGAGGTGGGGCACCGGGGAGCTGTTTTTT,CASSFREGRWGTGELFF
NA,TRBV27,many,TRBJ2-1,TGTGCCAGCAGTTTACTAGTCTCCTACAATGAGCAGTTCTTC,CASSLLVSYNEQFF
NA,TRBV5-1,NA,TRBJ1-2,TGCGCCAGCAGCTTGGCATCCTCATCCTCTACAACGAGGGAGTATGGCTACACCTTC,CASSLASSSSTTREYGYTF
NA,TRBV6-5,NA,TRBJ2-1,TGTGCCAGCAGTACTATAGACCGTTACAATGAGCAGTTCTTC,CASSTIDRYNEQFF
TRBD1,TRBV4-2,NA,TRBJ2-2,TGTGCCAGCAGCCGGGGGCTTGGGCAGGGGGCTACGAACACCGGGGAGCTGTTTTTT,CASSRGLGQGATNTGELFF
TRBD1,TRBV28,NA,TRBJ1-6,TGTGCCAGCAGCCCCCCAGGGACAGGTTTTAGCTCCTATAATTCACCCCTCCACTTT,CASSPPGTGFSSYNSPLHF
NA,TRBV28,few,TRBJ1-5,TGTGCCAGCAGGGGGCGGGGGAAGGGCAATCAGCCCCAGCATTTT,CASRGRGKGNQPQHF
NA,TRBV11-2,NA,TRBJ1-6,TGTGCCAGCAGCCGCCAGACTGGCGGCGATTCACCCCTCCACTTT,CASSRQTGGDSPLHF
TRBD1,TRBV19,NA,TRBJ2-7,TGTGCCAGTAGCCCTAGGACAGGGAGCTCCTACGAGCAGTACTTC,CASSPRTGSSYEQYF
TRBD1,TRBV5-1,NA,TRBJ2-7,TGCGCCAGCAGCTTCGGACAGGTTCTCCCCTTATACGAGCAGTACTTC,CASSFGQVLPLYEQYF
TRBD2,TRBV28,NA,TRBJ2-7,TGTGCCAGCAGATCAGTAGGACTAGCGGGGTACGAGCAGTACTTC,CASRSVGLAGYEQYF
NA,TRBV5-4,NA,TRBJ1-2,TGTGCCAGCAGCTTTAATGTTTATCAGGGGGGCTACACCTTC,CASSFNVYQGGYTF
NA,TRBV28,NA,TRBJ1-4,TGTGCCAGCAGTTCCCACCCTACAGCCGAAAAACTGTTTTTT,CASSSHPTAEKLFF
TRBD1,TRBV19,NA,TRBJ1-1,TGTGCCAGTAAACAACAGGGGGTGAACACTGAAGCTTTCTTT,CASKQQGVNTEAFF
TRBD1,TRBV30,NA,TRBJ2-1,TGTGCCTGGAGTCTCTTGCCGGGACAGGGCTACAATGAGCAGTTCTTC,CAWSLLPGQGYNEQFF
NA,TRBV27,NA,TRBJ2-3,TGTGCCAGCACCCCTCTCCGCGGGGGCACAGATACGCAGTATTTT,CASTPLRGGTDTQYF
NA,TRBV11-1,many,TRBJ1-1,TGTGCCAGCAGCTTATTGGGGGGTTACACTGAAGCTTTCTTT,CASSLLGGYTEAFF
NA,TRBV10-3,NA,TRBJ2-5,TGTGCCACCGGCGGTGGGTACCAAGAGACCCAGTACTTC,CATGGGYQETQYF
TRBD1,TRBV12-5,NA,TRBJ2-2,TGTGCTAGTGGTTTGATTACAGGGGGCCGGAGCACCGGGGAGCTGTTTTTT,CASGLITGGRSTGELFF
NA,TRBV6-2/TRBV6-3,medium-sized,TRBJ2-5,TGTGCCAGCAGTTACTCGACGGGGGAGGCGGTCCCTGTCCAAGAGACCCAGTACTTC,CASSYSTGEAVPVQETQYF
NA,TRBV28,NA,TRBJ2-5,TGTGCCAGCAGTTTATATTGGCCCGAAGAGACCCAGTACTTC,CASSLYWPEETQYF
TRBD1,TRBV25-1,NA,TRBJ1-5,TGTGCCAGCAGAGGACAGGGAGATACTCAGCCCCAGCATTTT,CASRGQGDTQPQHF
NA,TRBV11-1,NA,TRBJ1-6,TGTGCCAGCAGCTTCCCGGGGGGGTCACCCCTCCACTTT,CASSFPGGSPLHF
NA,TRBV23-1,NA,TRBJ1-1,TGCGCCAGCAGTCAATCGATAAAGGGGCGCAACACTGAAGCTTTCTTT,CASSQSIKGRNTEAFF
NA,TRBV6-5,NA,TRBJ2-1,TGTGCCAGCAGCCCCGCGTCCTACAATGAGCAGTTCTTC,CASSPASYNEQFF
TRBD2,TRBV6-1,NA,TRBJ2-1,TGTGCCAGCAGTGAACTTAAGGGCGGGAGGGATGGTGAGCAGTTCTTC,CASSELKGGRDGEQFF
NA,TRBV28,NA,TRBJ1-1,TGTGCCAGCAGTATCACACCCTACACTGAAGCTTTCTTT,CASSITPYTEAFF
NA,TRBV6-2/TRBV6-3,NA,TRBJ1-6,TGTGCCAGCAGTTCGAGGGATTCACCCCTCCACTTT,CASSSRDSPLHF
TRBD2,TRBV28,many,TRBJ2-7,TGTGCCAGCAGTACACCGGGACTAGCTGACGAGCAGTACTTC,CASSTPGLADEQYF
TRBD1,TRBV5-4,NA,TRBJ2-1,TGTGCCAGCAGCTTGGCCGGGGGACAGGGCAATGAGCAGTTCTTC,CASSLAGGQGNEQFF
NA,TRBV2,once,TRBJ2-6,TGTGCCAGCGTGGACATTTCTGGGGCCAACGTCCTGACTTTC,CASVDISGANVLTF
NA,TRBV6-5,NA,TRBJ1-1,TGTGCCAGCAGTCCCGACAGGATTGAAGCTTTCTTT,CASSPDRIEAFF
TRBD2,TRBV10-3,few,TRBJ2-1,TGTGCCAGCGGACTAGTCAATGAGCAGTTCTTC,CASGLVNEQFF